This TCR beta chain was documented in a study of blood T cell repertoires in COVID-19. In the study overall: COVID-19 samples from acute and convalescent phases originated in the United States, Italy and Spain.

Profiling relied on immunoSEQ multiplex PCR, and the TCRdb table lists in-frame clones only, not all of them. Of 110,000 or so clones in the sample, roughly 84% were seen once. The CDR3 contains 14 residues. Trimming at V came to 4 bases and at J to 3 bases, leaving 3 bases not matched to a gene. The V gene's germline CDR1 is KGHSH and CDR2 LQKENI. The specimen sequenced was peripheral blood. V usage is TRBV18 and J usage is TRBJ1-2, with 9 bases matching TRBD1. The TCR comes from a woman between 70 and 85 years old who had recovered from COVID-19. CDR3 sequence reads: CASSQDRGDYGYTF. DNA of the CDR3: TGTGCCAGCTCACAGGACAGGGGAGACTATGGCTACACCTTC.